What follows are 31 T cell receptor beta chains derived from one specimen sequenced in a study of T-cell memory formation after mild COVID-19. MiXCR, applied by TCRdb to the 5' RACE reads, yields one record per CDR3 protein. The sample shows about 140,000 distinct CDR3 sequences, under 30% of them seen only once. Sequenced: PBMCs or a T cell subset sorted from them (not recorded which). The receptors come from an adult woman who had mild COVID-19 (a few samples of this study predate the infection). Cell type and time point are not known.

There are a few counts of this clonotype. The rearrangement uses TRBV7-2 and TRBJ1-2, with D uncertain. V gave up 3 bases and J gave up 4 bases, with 9 bases separating them. Germline CDR1 SGHTA, CDR2 FQGNSA. The length of the CDR3 is 13 residues. CDR3 nucleotides: TGTGCCAGCAGCTTTTCGGACTTCTATGGCTACACCTTC. This codes for CASSFSDFYGYTF.

The chain has TRBV3-1 and TRBJ2-1, with 12 bases aligning to TRBD2. The CDR3 sequence is 16 residues long. After removal of 4 bases from V and 7 bases from J, the junction contained 8 bases not matched to a gene. Germline-derived CDR1 and CDR2 are LGHDT and YNNKEL (reference sequence). The CDR3 DNA follows: TGTGCCAGCAGCCCTCCCCTAGCGGGGGGGGGGAATGAGCAGTTCTTC. Its translation: CASSPPLAGGGNEQFF.

This chain links TRBV20-1 with TRBJ1-1; D ambiguous. V shed 0 bases and J shed 6 bases, with 17 bases lying between them. Germline lookup yields CDR1 DFQATT and CDR2 SNEGSKA (reference sequence). The CDR3 loop spans 15 amino acids. The DNA of the CDR3 is TGCAGTGCTAGAGATCTCGGGGTAGGGTCCTCTGAAGCTTTCTTT. Translation: CSARDLGVGSSEAFF.

The table lists this clonotype with many counts. This sequence joins TRBV5-6 and TRBJ2-3, with D unclear. The CDR3 is made up of 14 amino acids. Per the germline V gene, CDR1 is SGHDT and CDR2 is YYEEEE. Trimming took off 1 base at V and 6 bases at J, with 12 bases between the two ends. The CDR3 here is CASSLFLNLDTQYF. CDR3 coding DNA: TGTGCCAGCAGCTTGTTTTTGAACCTCGATACGCAGTATTTT.

The V and J genes are TRBV19 and TRBJ1-1; 9 bases agree with TRBD1. Germline loops: CDR1 LNHDA, CDR2 SQIVND (reference sequence). The CDR3 extends over 13 amino acids. Trimming took 10 bases from V and 6 from J; bases not matched to a gene: 9. In DNA form, the CDR3 reads TGTGCCACGGGGGACAGGGTAGGGGCTGAAGCTTTCTTT. This gives the protein CATGDRVGAEAFF.

The chain joins TRBV5-1 to TRBJ2-1; 7 nucleotides agree with TRBD2. Germline V gives CDR1 SGHRS, CDR2 YFSETQ. This CDR3 contains 16 residues. Unmatched junction bases numbered 9, after V lost 2 bases and J lost 4 bases. As DNA, the CDR3 is TGCGCCAGCAGCTTCGGGGAGGGGCTTGGGTACAATGAGCAGTTCTTC. It is translated as CASSFGEGLGYNEQFF.

J is TRBJ1-1 and V is TRBV7-9; 9 nucleotides match TRBD1. CDR3 length: 14 amino acids. Germline CDR1 and CDR2: SEHNR and FQNEAQ (reference sequence). V shed 1 base, J shed 4 bases, and the junction held 1 base outside the gene matches. The CDR3 reads CASSLDRGPTEAFF. The CDR3, as DNA: TGTGCCAGCAGCTTAGACAGGGGGCCCACTGAAGCTTTCTTT.

The rearrangement uses TRBV7-6 and TRBJ2-3; 9 bases are a match to TRBD2. This CDR3 spans 16 amino acids. The V gene end was trimmed by 3 bases and the J gene end by 4 bases; junction bases not matched to a gene: 8. CDR1 SGHVS and CDR2 FNYEAQ come from the germline V gene. The CDR3 bases are TGTGCCAGCAGCTTTGTCCTAGCGGGGTCCGCAGATACGCAGTATTTT. Translation gives CASSFVLAGSADTQYF.

This clonotype was seen a few times. The chain couples TRBV4-3 to TRBJ2-2, with D possibly being TRBD2 (6 bases). The germline V and J ends were trimmed by 1 base and 2 bases, with 14 bases remaining between them. CDR3 length: 17 amino acids. Germline-derived CDR1 and CDR2 are LGHNA and YSLEER. The CDR3 loop is CASSQVLGLSNTGELFF. CDR3 sequence (DNA): TGCGCCAGCAGCCAAGTATTGGGACTCAGCAACACCGGGGAGCTGTTTTTT.

There are a few counts of this clonotype. The chain combines TRBV7-8 with TRBJ1-5; D unclear. Trimming shortened V by 4 bases and J by 6 bases, and 10 bases separated the two germline ends. Germline V CDR1 and CDR2: SGHVS, FQNEAQ. The CDR3 is 13 amino acids. CDR3 coding DNA: TGTGCCAGCAGCTCCTACCCGGCTCAGCCCCAGCATTTT. This translates into CASSSYPAQPQHF. Full variable domain (remainder filled in from reference TRBV7-8 and TRBJ1-5): GAGVSQSPRYKVAKRGQDVALRCDPISGHVSLFWYQQALGQGPEFLTYFQNEAQLDKSGLPSDRFFAERPEGSVSTLKIQRTQQEDSAVYLCASSSYPAQPQHFGDGTRLSIL.

The chain recombines TRBV9 with TRBJ2-1; TRBD2 matches 11 bases. CDR1 is SGDLS, CDR2 YYNGEE, per germline. The CDR3 is made up of 16 amino acids. Trimming cost V 2 bases and J 7 bases; bases outside gene matches: 8. The CDR3 DNA is TGTGCCAGCAGCGTCATAGCGGGGGGGCCTAGTAATGAGCAGTTCTTC. Residues: CASSVIAGGPSNEQFF.

The J gene is TRBJ2-1, the V gene TRBV7-9; a possible D gene is TRBD2 (6 bases). V was clipped by 4 bases and J by 3 bases, with 16 bases between them. The CDR3 sequence is 16 residues long. The germline CDR1 and CDR2 sequences are SEHNR and FQNEAQ (reference sequence). The CDR3 is CASSSLDGRGYNEQFF. Written as DNA, the CDR3 is TGTGCCAGCAGCTCGCTAGACGGGAGAGGCTACAATGAGCAGTTCTTC.

This clonotype was observed a handful of times. The chain has TRBV27 and TRBJ1-6; D gene uncertain. In germline, CDR1 is MNHEY, CDR2 SMNVEV (reference sequence). Trimming took 4 bases from V and 0 from J, leaving 7 bases between them. CDR3 length equals 15 residues. The CDR3 DNA reads TGTGCCAGCAGTTCGAAGAGCTCCTATAATTCACCCCTCCACTTT. Protein sequence: CASSSKSSYNSPLHF.

The CDR3 spells CASSASRDNPNTGELFF. CDR3 nucleotide sequence: TGTGCCAGCAGCGCCTCCCGGGACAACCCGAACACCGGGGAGCTGTTTTTT. The chain is built from TRBV7-9 and TRBJ2-2; possible D gene TRBD1, 6 bases. CDR1 and CDR2 (germline): SEHNR, FQNEAQ (reference sequence). Trimming pared 5 bases from V and 0 bases from J, leaving 16 bases between. The CDR3 contains 17 residues.

This sequence joins TRBV30 and TRBJ2-1, with D possibly matching TRBD2 (6 bases). The V end lost 2 bases, the J end lost 5 bases, and 13 bases lay between the germline ends. CDR1 is GTSNPN and CDR2 is SVGIG in the germline V gene (reference sequence). CDR3 length: 14 amino acids. CDR3: CAWSTGRGNNEQFF. The CDR3 coding sequence is TGTGCCTGGAGTACCGGGAGAGGGAACAATGAGCAGTTCTTC.

J is TRBJ1-5 and V is TRBV27; D is possibly TRBD1 (6 bases). CDR3 length: 15 residues. The germline V and J ends were trimmed by 3 bases and 4 bases, with 13 bases remaining between them. Looked up from germline, CDR1 is MNHEY and CDR2 is SMNVEV (reference sequence). CDR3 sequence (DNA): TGTGCCAGCAGTTTCGAACGAGGGGGGAATCAGCCCCAGCATTTT. The encoded protein is CASSFERGGNQPQHF.

In its sample, this clonotype was seen a few times. The chain recombines TRBV7-9 with TRBJ2-5, with 14 positions matching TRBD2. The CDR3 loop spans 16 amino acids. Germline V gene data show CDR1 as SEHNR and CDR2 as FQNEAQ (reference sequence). The junction had 4 bases not matched to a gene; V was cut back by 3 bases and J by 4 bases. CDR3 protein: CASSLTSGRAGETQYF. CDR3 sequence (DNA): TGTGCCAGCAGCTTGACTAGCGGGAGGGCCGGAGAGACCCAGTACTTC.

This clonotype was found a few times. The V and J genes are TRBV4-1 and TRBJ1-1; D is possibly TRBD1 (5 bases). Trimming cost V 2 bases and J 4 bases, with 8 bases left between them. The CDR3 loop spans 13 amino acids. The V gene's germline CDR1 is MGHRA and CDR2 YSYEKL. CDR3 bases: TGCGCCAGCAGCCAATCCAGGGTCACTGAAGCTTTCTTT. It yields the protein CASSQSRVTEAFF.

The chain uses TRBV28 and TRBJ2-3, with D possibly matching TRBD2 (6 bases). This CDR3 is 17 amino acids long. The germline CDR1 and CDR2 sequences are MDHEN and SYDVKM. Trimming took off 5 bases at V and 2 bases at J, with 20 bases between the two ends. Written as DNA, the CDR3 is TGTGCCAGCAGTCCCTCCCGGGGACTTGAAGACACAGATACGCAGTATTTT. Protein product: CASSPSRGLEDTDTQYF. Full variable domain (missing parts from reference TRBV28 and TRBJ2-3): DVKVTQSSRYLVKRTGEKVFLECVQDMDHENMFWYRQDPGLGLRLIYFSYDVKMKEKGDIPEGYSVSREKKERFSLILESASTNQTSMYLCASSPSRGLEDTDTQYFGPGTRLTVL.

The chain recombines TRBV7-7 with TRBJ2-5; 7 nucleotides align to TRBD2. CDR3 length: 14 amino acids. Germline assignment: CDR1 SSHAT and CDR2 FNYEAQ (reference sequence). Trimming at V came to 1 base and at J to 4 bases, leaving 3 bases not matched to a gene. The CDR3, as DNA: TGTGCCAGCAGCTTAGGGGAGGGTGCAGAGACCCAGTACTTC. Translated: CASSLGEGAETQYF.

This chain connects TRBV10-3 to TRBJ1-6; the D gene is possibly TRBD1 (6 bases). V lost 0 bases and J 9 bases, leaving 12 bases between the germline ends. This CDR3 has 15 amino acids. Germline V lookup: CDR1 ENHRY, CDR2 SYGVKD. The CDR3 DNA follows: TGTGCCATCAGTGAGTCAGGGGGAAACGGTTCACCCCTCCACTTT. As protein: CAISESGGNGSPLHF.

The rearrangement links TRBV6-4 to TRBJ2-1; D is possibly TRBD2 (7 bases). The germline V gene encodes CDR1 MRHNA and CDR2 SNTAGT. V was pared by 4 bases and J by 9 bases, with 16 bases between. CDR3 length: 14 residues. CDR3 in DNA: TGTGCCAGCAGTGGAGGGGGGGCGCCGAGTGAGCAGTTCTTC. Its protein is CASSGGGAPSEQFF.

The J gene is TRBJ1-1, the V gene TRBV15, with D maybe TRBD1 (6 bases). Germline CDR1 reads LNHNV; CDR2 reads YYDKDF (reference sequence). The CDR3 sequence is 13 residues long. Trimming cost V 3 bases and J 4 bases, with 9 bases left between them. The CDR3 loop reads CATSRTGFTEAFF. In DNA, the CDR3 is TGTGCCACCAGCAGGACAGGTTTCACTGAAGCTTTCTTT. The entire variable domain, with the rest obtained from reference TRBV15 and TRBJ1-1, is as follows: DAMVIQNPRYQVTQFGKPVTLSCSQTLNHNVMYWYQQKSSQAPKLLFHYYDKDFNNEADTPDNFQSRRPNTSFCFLDIRSPGLGDTAMYLCATSRTGFTEAFFGQGTRLTVV.

This chain joins TRBV30 and TRBJ2-3, with 8 nucleotides matching TRBD2. The V and J ends lost 0 bases and 2 bases, in that order; junction bases with no gene match: 13. This CDR3 is 18 amino acids long. Germline CDR1 and CDR2: GTSNPN and SVGIG (reference sequence). DNA of the CDR3: TGTGCCTGGAGTGTACCCTCGGGGGGGTCAATCTCCACAGATACGCAGTATTTT. Translating gives CAWSVPSGGSISTDTQYF.

A few counts support this clonotype. This chain links TRBV14 with TRBJ1-2, with a possible D match to TRBD1 (5 bases). Trimming left V 1 base short and J 3 bases short, with 9 bases between. Germline V gene sequence: CDR1 SGHDN, CDR2 FVKESK. CDR3 length: 14 amino acids. The CDR3 coding sequence is TGTGCCAGCAGCCAAGGAGGGGCGGACTATGGCTACACCTTC. Its protein product is CASSQGGADYGYTF.

The chain combines TRBV24-1 with TRBJ1-2; TRBD1 might be the D (5 bases). Germline lookup yields CDR1 KGHDR and CDR2 SFDVKD. The CDR3 is 14 residues long. Trimming left V 7 bases short and J 4 bases short, with 15 bases between. The CDR3 region is CATRSGTVSYGYTF. In nucleotides, the CDR3 is TGTGCCACCAGGTCCGGGACGGTTTCCTATGGCTACACCTTC.

This clonotype was counted only a few times. The genes are TRBV9 and TRBJ2-7, with D uncertain. CDR3 length equals 15 residues. V was trimmed by 4 bases and J by 2 bases, leaving 16 bases between them. CDR1 is SGDLS, CDR2 YYNGEE, per germline. The CDR3 region has the DNA TGTGCCAGCAGCTTAGGTGATTTTACAACCTACGAGCAGTACTTC. Protein: CASSLGDFTTYEQYF.

This clonotype was seen only a few times. V gene TRBV12-3 or TRBV12-4 combines with J gene TRBJ1-3, with D unclear. V lost 2 bases and J lost 0, with 11 bases in between. CDR3 length: 16 residues. The chain's CDR3 is CASSLRSPGSGNTIYF. CDR3 DNA sequence: TGTGCCAGCAGTTTAAGGTCTCCAGGCTCTGGAAACACCATATATTTT.

The CDR3 sequence is CASRLAGRTWDTQYF. CDR3 nucleotide sequence: TGTGCCAGCAGGCTAGCGGGACGAACATGGGATACGCAGTATTTT. The V call is TRBV2, the J call TRBJ2-3; 9 nucleotides agree with TRBD2. V was clipped by 6 bases and J by 6 bases; unmatched bases: 10. The length of the CDR3 is 15 residues. Germline V gene sequence: CDR1 SNHLY, CDR2 FYNNEI.

This clonotype has a handful of counts. The chain couples TRBV21-1 to TRBJ2-7; the table's D call of TRBD2 was not tested on the DNA. TRBV21-1 is a pseudogene locus. The CDR3 totals 19 residues. CDR3 sequence (DNA): TGTGCCAGCAGCAAAGAGCGACTAGCGATCCTCCGAAAGCGGCACGAGCAGTACTTC. Translation gives CASSKERLAILRKRHEQYF.

The chain carries TRBV12-3 or TRBV12-4 and TRBJ2-1, with D perhaps being TRBD1 or TRBD2 (7 bases each). CDR3 length: 13 amino acids. V was cut by 5 bases and J by 7 bases, with 12 bases left in between. The CDR3 is CASSRQGGNEQFF. The CDR3 bases are TGTGCCAGCAGTCGACAGGGAGGGAATGAGCAGTTCTTC.